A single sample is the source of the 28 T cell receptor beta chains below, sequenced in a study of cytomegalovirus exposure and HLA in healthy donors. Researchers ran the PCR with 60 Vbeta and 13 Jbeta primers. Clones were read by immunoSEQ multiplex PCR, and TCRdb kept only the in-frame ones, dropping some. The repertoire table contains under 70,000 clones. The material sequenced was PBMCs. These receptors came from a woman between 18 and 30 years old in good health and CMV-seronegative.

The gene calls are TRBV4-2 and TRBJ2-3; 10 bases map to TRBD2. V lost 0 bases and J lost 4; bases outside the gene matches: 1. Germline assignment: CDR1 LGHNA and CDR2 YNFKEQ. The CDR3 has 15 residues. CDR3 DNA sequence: TGTGCCAGCAGCCAAGAAAGCGGGGGGGCAGATACGCAGTATTTT. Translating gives CASSQESGGADTQYF.

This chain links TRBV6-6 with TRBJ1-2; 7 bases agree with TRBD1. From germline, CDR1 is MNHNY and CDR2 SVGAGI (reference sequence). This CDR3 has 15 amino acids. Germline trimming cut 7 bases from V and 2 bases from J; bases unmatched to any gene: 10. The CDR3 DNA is TGTGCCAGCAACAAAGGGCGAGGGGGCAACTATGGCTACACCTTC. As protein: CASNKGRGGNYGYTF.

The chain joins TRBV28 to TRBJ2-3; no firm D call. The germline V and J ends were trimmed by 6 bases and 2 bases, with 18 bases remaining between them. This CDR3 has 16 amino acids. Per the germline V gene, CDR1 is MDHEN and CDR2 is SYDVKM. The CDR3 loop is CASSWLGPGDTDTQYF. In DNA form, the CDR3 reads TGTGCCAGCAGCTGGCTAGGCCCTGGCGACACAGATACGCAGTATTTT. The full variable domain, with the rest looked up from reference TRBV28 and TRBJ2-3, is DVKVTQSSRYLVKRTGEKVFLECVQDMDHENMFWYRQDPGLGLRLIYFSYDVKMKEKGDIPEGYSVSREKKERFSLILESASTNQTSMYLCASSWLGPGDTDTQYFGPGTRLTVL.

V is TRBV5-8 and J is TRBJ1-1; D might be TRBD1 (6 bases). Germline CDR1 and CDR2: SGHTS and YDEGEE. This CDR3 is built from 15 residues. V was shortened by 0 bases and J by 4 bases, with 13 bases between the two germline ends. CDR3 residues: CASSLAWGLGTEAFF. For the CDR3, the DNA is TGTGCCAGCAGCTTGGCCTGGGGGCTAGGCACTGAAGCTTTCTTT. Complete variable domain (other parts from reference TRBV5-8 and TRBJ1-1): EAGVTQSPTHLIKTRGQQATLRCSPISGHTSVYWYQQALGLGLQFLLWYDEGEERNRGNFPPRFSGRQFPNYSSELNVNALELEDSALYLCASSLAWGLGTEAFFGQGTRLTVV.

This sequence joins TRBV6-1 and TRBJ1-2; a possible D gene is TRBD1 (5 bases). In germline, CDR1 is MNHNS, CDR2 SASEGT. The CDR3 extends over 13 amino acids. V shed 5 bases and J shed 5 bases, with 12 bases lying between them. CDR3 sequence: CASSRDSLYGYTF. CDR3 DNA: TGTGCCAGCAGTCGTGACAGCCTATATGGCTACACCTTC.

The CDR3 loop reads CASNQLIYEQYF. The CDR3 bases are TGTGCCAGCAATCAGTTAATCTACGAGCAGTACTTC. This chain joins TRBV6-1 and TRBJ2-7, with D unclear. The CDR3 contains 12 residues. V lost 7 bases and J 3 bases, leaving 10 bases between the germline ends. CDR1 is MNHNS, CDR2 SASEGT, per germline.

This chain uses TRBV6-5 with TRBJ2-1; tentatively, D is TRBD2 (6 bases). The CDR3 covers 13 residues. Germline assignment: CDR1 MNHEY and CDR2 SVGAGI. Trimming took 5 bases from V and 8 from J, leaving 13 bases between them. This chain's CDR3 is CASSDRDFDEQFF. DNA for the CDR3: TGTGCCAGCAGTGACCGGGACTTCGATGAGCAGTTCTTC.

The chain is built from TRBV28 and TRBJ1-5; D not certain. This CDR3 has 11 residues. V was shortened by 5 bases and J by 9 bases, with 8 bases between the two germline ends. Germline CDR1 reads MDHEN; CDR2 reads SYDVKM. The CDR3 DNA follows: TGTGCCAGCAGTCGGGTCGGGCCCCAGCATTTT. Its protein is CASSRVGPQHF.

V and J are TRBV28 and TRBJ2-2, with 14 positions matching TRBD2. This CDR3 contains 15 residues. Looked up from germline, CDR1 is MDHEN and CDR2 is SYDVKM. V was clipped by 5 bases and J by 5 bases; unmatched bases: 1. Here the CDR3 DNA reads TGTGCCAGCAGTGGACTAGCGGGAGGAACCGGGGAGCTGTTTTTT. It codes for CASSGLAGGTGELFF.

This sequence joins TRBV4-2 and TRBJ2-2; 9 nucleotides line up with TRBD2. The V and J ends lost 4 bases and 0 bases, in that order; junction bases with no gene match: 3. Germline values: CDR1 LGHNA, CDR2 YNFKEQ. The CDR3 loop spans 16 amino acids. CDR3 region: CASSPRLAANTGELFF. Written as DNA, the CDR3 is TGTGCCAGCAGCCCAAGACTAGCGGCGAACACCGGGGAGCTGTTTTTT.

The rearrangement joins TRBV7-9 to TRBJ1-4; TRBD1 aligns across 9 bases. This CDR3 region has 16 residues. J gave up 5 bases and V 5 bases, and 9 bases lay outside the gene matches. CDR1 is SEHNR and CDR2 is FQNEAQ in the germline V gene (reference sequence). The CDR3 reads CASSPLRTGDNEKLFF. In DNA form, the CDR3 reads TGTGCCAGCAGCCCCCTCCGGACAGGGGACAATGAAAAACTGTTTTTT.

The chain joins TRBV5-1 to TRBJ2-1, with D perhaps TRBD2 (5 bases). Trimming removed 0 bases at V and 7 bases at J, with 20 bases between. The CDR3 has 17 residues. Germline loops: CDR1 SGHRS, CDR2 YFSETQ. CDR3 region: CASSLALGTVGENEQFF. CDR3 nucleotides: TGCGCCAGCAGCTTGGCCCTGGGTACCGTGGGAGAAAATGAGCAGTTCTTC. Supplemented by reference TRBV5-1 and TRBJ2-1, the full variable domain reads KAGVTQTPRYLIKTRGQQVTLSCSPISGHRSVSWYQQTPGQGLQFLFEYFSETQRNKGNFPGRFSGRQFSNSRSEMNVSTLELGDSALYLCASSLALGTVGENEQFFGPGTRLTVL.

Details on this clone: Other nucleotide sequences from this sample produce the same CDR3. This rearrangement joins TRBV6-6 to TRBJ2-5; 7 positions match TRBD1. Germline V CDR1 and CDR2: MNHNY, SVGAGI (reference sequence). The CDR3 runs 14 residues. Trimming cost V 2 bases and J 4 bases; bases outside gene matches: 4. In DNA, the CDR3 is TGTGCCAGCAGTTACGGAAGGGGGCGAGAGACCCAGTACTTC. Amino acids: CASSYGRGRETQYF.

This chain's CDR3 is CAISRGRGETQYF. CDR3 DNA sequence: TGTGCCATCAGCCGAGGAAGGGGAGAGACCCAGTACTTC. The chain carries TRBV10-3 and TRBJ2-5; maybe TRBD1 (5 bases). Germline V gene data show CDR1 as ENHRY and CDR2 as SYGVKD. This CDR3 has 13 amino acids. Deletions cut 6 bases from V and 4 bases from J, with 12 bases between.

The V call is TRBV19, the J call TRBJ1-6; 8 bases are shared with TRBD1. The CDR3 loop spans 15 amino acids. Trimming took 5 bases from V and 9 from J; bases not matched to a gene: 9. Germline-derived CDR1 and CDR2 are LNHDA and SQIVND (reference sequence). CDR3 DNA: TGTGCCAGTAGTCCCCAGGACAGGGTAGTTTCACCCCTCCACTTT. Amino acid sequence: CASSPQDRVVSPLHF.

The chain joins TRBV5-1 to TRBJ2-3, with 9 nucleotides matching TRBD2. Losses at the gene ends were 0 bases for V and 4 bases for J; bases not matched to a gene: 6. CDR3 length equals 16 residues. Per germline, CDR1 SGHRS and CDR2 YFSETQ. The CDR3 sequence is CASSLVAGGRADTQYF. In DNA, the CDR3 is TGCGCCAGCAGCTTGGTTGCGGGGGGGAGGGCAGATACGCAGTATTTT.

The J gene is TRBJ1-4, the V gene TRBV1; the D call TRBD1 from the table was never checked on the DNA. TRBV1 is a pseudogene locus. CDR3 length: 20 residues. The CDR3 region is CTSSQVSRSVRTGRSEKLFF. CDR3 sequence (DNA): TGCACCAGCAGCCAAGTATCTCGTTCCGTTCGGACAGGGAGAAGCGAAAAACTGTTTTTT.

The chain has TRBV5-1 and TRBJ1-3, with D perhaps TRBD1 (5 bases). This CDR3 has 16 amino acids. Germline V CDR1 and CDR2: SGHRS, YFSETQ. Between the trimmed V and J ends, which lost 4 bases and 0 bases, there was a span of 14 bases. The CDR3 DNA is TGCGCCAGCAGCCCTGCGACAGACCTCTCTGGAAACACCATATATTTT. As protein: CASSPATDLSGNTIYF.

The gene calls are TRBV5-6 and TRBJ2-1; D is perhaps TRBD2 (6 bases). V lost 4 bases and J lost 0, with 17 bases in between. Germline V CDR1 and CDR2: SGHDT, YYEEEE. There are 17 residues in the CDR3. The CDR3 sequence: CASSRGLILSSYNEQFF. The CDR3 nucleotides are TGTGCCAGCAGCAGGGGACTCATTCTTAGCTCCTACAATGAGCAGTTCTTC. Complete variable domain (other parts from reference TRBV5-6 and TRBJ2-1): DAGVTQSPTHLIKTRGQQVTLRCSPKSGHDTVSWYQQALGQGPQFIFQYYEEEERQRGNFPDRFSGHQFPNYSSELNVNALLLGDSALYLCASSRGLILSSYNEQFFGPGTRLTVL.

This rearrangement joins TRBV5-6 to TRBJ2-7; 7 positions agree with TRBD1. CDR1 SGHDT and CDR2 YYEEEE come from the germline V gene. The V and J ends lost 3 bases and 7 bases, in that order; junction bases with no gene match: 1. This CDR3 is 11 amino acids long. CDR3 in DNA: TGTGCCAGCAGCTCAGGGGGAGAGCAGTACTTC. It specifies CASSSGGEQYF.

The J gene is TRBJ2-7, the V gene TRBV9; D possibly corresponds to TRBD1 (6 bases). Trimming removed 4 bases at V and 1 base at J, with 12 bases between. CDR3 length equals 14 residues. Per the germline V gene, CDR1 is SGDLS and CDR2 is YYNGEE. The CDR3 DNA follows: TGTGCCAGCAGCCCGAGGACAGTTTCCTACGAGCAGTACTTC. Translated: CASSPRTVSYEQYF.

The DNA for the CDR3 is TGTGCCAGCATCCCCCGGGGGGAAGACACTGAAGCTTTCTTT. This translates into CASIPRGEDTEAFF. The chain links TRBV2 to TRBJ1-1, with D maybe TRBD1 (5 bases). The CDR3 loop spans 14 amino acids. Germline CDR1 SNHLY, CDR2 FYNNEI. Trimming shortened V by 7 bases and J by 3 bases, and 15 bases separated the two germline ends. Together with reference TRBV2 and TRBJ1-1, the CDR3 gives the full variable domain: EPEVTQTPSHQVTQMGQEVILRCVPISNHLYFYWYRQILGQKVEFLVSFYNNEISEKSEIFDDQFSVERPDGSNFTLKIRSTKLEDSAMYFCASIPRGEDTEAFFGQGTRLTVV.

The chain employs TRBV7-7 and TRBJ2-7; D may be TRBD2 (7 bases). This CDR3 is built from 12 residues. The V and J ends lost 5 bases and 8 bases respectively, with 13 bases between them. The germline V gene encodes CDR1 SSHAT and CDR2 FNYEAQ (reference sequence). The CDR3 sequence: CASSPTGGQQYF. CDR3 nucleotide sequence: TGTGCCAGCAGCCCTACCGGGGGGCAGCAGTACTTC.

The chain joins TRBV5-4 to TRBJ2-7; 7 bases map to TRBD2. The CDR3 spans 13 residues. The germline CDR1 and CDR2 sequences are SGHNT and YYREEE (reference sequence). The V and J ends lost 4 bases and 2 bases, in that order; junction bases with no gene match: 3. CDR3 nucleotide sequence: TGTGCCAGCAGCCGGGACTACGCCTACGAGCAGTACTTC. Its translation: CASSRDYAYEQYF.

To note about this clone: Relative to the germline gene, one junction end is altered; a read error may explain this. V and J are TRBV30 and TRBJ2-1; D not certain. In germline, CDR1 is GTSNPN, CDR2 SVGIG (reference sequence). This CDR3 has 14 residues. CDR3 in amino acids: CACSLYSSDNEQFF. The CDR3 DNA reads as TGTGCCTGCAGTCTCTATAGCTCCGACAATGAGCAGTTCTTC.

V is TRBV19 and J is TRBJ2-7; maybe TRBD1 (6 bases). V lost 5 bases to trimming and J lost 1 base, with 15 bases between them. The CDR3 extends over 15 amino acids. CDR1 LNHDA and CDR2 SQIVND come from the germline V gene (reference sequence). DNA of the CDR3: TGTGCCAGTAGTCCCAGGGGTCAGGCTTCCTACGAGCAGTACTTC. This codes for CASSPRGQASYEQYF. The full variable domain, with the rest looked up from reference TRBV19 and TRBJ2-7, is DGGITQSPKYLFRKEGQNVTLSCEQNLNHDAMYWYRQDPGQGLRLIYYSQIVNDFQKGDIAEGYSVSREKKESFPLTVTSAQKNPTAFYLCASSPRGQASYEQYFGPGTRLTVT.

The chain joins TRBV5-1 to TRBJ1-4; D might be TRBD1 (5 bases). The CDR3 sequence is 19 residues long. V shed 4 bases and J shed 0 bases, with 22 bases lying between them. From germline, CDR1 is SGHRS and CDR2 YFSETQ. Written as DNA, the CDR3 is TGCGCCAGCAGCCCCGGGGGAATGGCAGGGAGAGCAACTAATGAAAAACTGTTTTTT. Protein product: CASSPGGMAGRATNEKLFF.

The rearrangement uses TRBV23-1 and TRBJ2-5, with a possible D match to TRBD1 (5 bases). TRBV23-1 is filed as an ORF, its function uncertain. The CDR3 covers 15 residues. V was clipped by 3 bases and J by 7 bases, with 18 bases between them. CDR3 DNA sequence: TGCGCCAGCAGTCAGAGGCAGGGCCCCACAGGGACCCAGTACTTC. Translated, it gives CASSQRQGPTGTQYF.